One and the same sample provided the 9 T cell receptor beta chains below, sequenced in a study of shared clonotypes between healthy human individuals. Clones were read by immunoSEQ multiplex PCR, and TCRdb kept only the in-frame ones, dropping some. The sample carries more than 2 million clones, 85% to 95% recorded once. Source material: naive CD4+ T cells sorted from blood. The subset here: CD45RA+ positively selected. The receptors were gathered from a man in his late teens or twenties in good health.

The chain is built from TRBV4-2 and TRBJ2-7, with 10 nucleotides matching TRBD1. The CDR3 is 16 residues long. The trim removed 4 bases at V and 6 bases at J, leaving 12 bases unmatched. Germline lookup yields CDR1 LGHNA and CDR2 YNFKEQ. The CDR3: CASSPTDRGQVTEQYF. The CDR3 DNA follows: TGTGCCAGCAGCCCGACTGACAGGGGGCAGGTTACCGAGCAGTACTTC.

The gene calls are TRBV4-1 and TRBJ2-3; 11 positions match TRBD2. Germline V gene sequence: CDR1 MGHRA, CDR2 YSYEKL. This CDR3 is 19 amino acids long. V dropped 1 base and J dropped 0; count of bases not matched to a gene: 9. Here the CDR3 DNA reads TGCGCCAGCAGCCAAGGGGGACTAGCGGAACTCCTCAGCACAGATACGCAGTATTTT. Translating gives CASSQGGLAELLSTDTQYF.

As for this clone: The same CDR3 also results from other DNA sequences found in this sample. The DNA of the CDR3 is TGTGCCAGCTCACCTTTGGGCGGAGACTATGGCTACACCTTC. Residues: CASSPLGGDYGYTF. The gene calls are TRBV18 and TRBJ1-2; D not resolved. Trimming removed 3 bases from V and 3 bases from J, with 11 bases in between. The germline V gene encodes CDR1 KGHSH and CDR2 LQKENI. The CDR3 sequence is 14 residues long.

The rearrangement joins TRBV28 to TRBJ2-2; tentatively, D is TRBD2 (6 bases). In germline, CDR1 is MDHEN, CDR2 SYDVKM. V shed 5 bases and J shed 6 bases, with 16 bases lying between them. The CDR3 spans 15 residues. In DNA, the CDR3 is TGTGCCAGCAGTCCACCGGGACTGGGGGCCGGGGAGCTGTTTTTT. Amino acid sequence: CASSPPGLGAGELFF.

The V gene is TRBV30, the J gene TRBJ1-4; D gene unclear. The CDR3 has 16 amino acids. V lost 1 base and J 7 bases, leaving 19 bases between the germline ends. The germline gives CDR1 GTSNPN, CDR2 SVGIG (reference sequence). CDR3: CAWSDRVPGAGEKLFF. The DNA for the CDR3 is TGTGCCTGGAGTGACCGGGTCCCCGGCGCGGGTGAAAAACTGTTTTTT.

The gene calls are TRBV30 and TRBJ2-7; D may be TRBD1 or TRBD2 (5 bases each). Trimming cost V 3 bases and J 7 bases, with 22 bases left between them. This CDR3 spans 15 amino acids. The germline gives CDR1 GTSNPN, CDR2 SVGIG (reference sequence). Here the CDR3 DNA reads TGTGCCTGGAGCCCAGGGTCTAGTCGGGAATGGGAGCAGTACTTC. It specifies CAWSPGSSREWEQYF.

The chain is built from TRBV7-2 and TRBJ1-2, with TRBD1 identical over 7 bases. With V trimmed by 5 bases and J by 4 bases, 7 bases remained unmatched. Germline V lookup: CDR1 SGHTA, CDR2 FQGNSA. This CDR3 spans 14 amino acids. CDR3 in amino acids: CASSPDRSAYGYTF. In nucleotides, the CDR3 is TGTGCCAGCAGCCCGGACAGGTCGGCCTATGGCTACACCTTC.

The chain links TRBV5-4 to TRBJ1-4, with unresolved D. V was pared by 5 bases and J by 0 bases, with 5 bases between. This CDR3 spans 13 amino acids. The germline gives CDR1 SGHNT, CDR2 YYREEE (reference sequence). The DNA for the CDR3 is TGTGCCAGCAGTATCACAACTAATGAAAAACTGTTTTTT. Translation gives CASSITTNEKLFF.

V is TRBV6-5 and J is TRBJ2-7; 7 bases map to TRBD1. The CDR3 has 15 amino acids. Trimming cost V 7 bases and J 2 bases; bases outside gene matches: 11. CDR1 and CDR2 (germline): MNHEY, SVGAGI. CDR3 sequence: CASNRQGSATYEQYF. Here the CDR3 DNA reads TGTGCCAGCAATAGACAGGGTTCCGCAACCTACGAGCAGTACTTC.